Below, 22 T cell receptor beta chains from the same sample are listed, as sequenced in a study of shared clonotypes between healthy human individuals. Sequencing used immunoSEQ multiplex PCR; TCRdb keeps in-frame clones, though not all of them. The table has 2,500,000 or so clones, less than 95% seen once. The source material was naive CD4+ T cells from PBMCs. Subset given: CD45RA+ positively selected. These receptors came from a young man in good health. Some clones in this sample may be carry-over from other donors' samples.

This rearrangement joins TRBV15 to TRBJ2-7; D call uncertain. V was pared by 0 bases and J by 6 bases, with 18 bases between. The length of the CDR3 is 16 residues. Looked up from germline, CDR1 is LNHNV and CDR2 is YYDKDF (reference sequence). DNA of the CDR3: TGTGCCACCAGCAGAGATCCCGAGCAAGGACGGTTCGAGCAGTACTTC. Residues: CATSRDPEQGRFEQYF. Supplemented by reference TRBV15 and TRBJ2-7, the full variable domain reads DAMVIQNPRYQVTQFGKPVTLSCSQTLNHNVMYWYQQKSSQAPKLLFHYYDKDFNNEADTPDNFQSRRPNTSFCFLDIRSPGLGDTAMYLCATSRDPEQGRFEQYFGPGTRLTVT.

V is TRBV29-1 and J is TRBJ2-1; no firm D call. V lost 0 bases, J lost 4 bases, and 13 bases lay in between. The length of the CDR3 is 15 residues. Looked up from germline, CDR1 is SQVTM and CDR2 is ANQGSEA. CDR3 sequence (DNA): TGCAGCGTTGAAGATCAGTCGACCAGATACAATGAGCAGTTCTTC. As protein: CSVEDQSTRYNEQFF.

This sequence joins TRBV5-1 and TRBJ1-6, with 8 bases fitting TRBD1. CDR1 is SGHRS and CDR2 is YFSETQ in the germline V gene. The CDR3 spans 14 residues. V was clipped by 4 bases and J by 7 bases; unmatched bases: 4. The chain's CDR3 is CASSPRTGNSPLHF. For the CDR3, the DNA is TGCGCCAGCAGCCCCCGGACAGGGAATTCACCCCTCCACTTT. The full variable domain, with the rest looked up from reference TRBV5-1 and TRBJ1-6, is KAGVTQTPRYLIKTRGQQVTLSCSPISGHRSVSWYQQTPGQGLQFLFEYFSETQRNKGNFPGRFSGRQFSNSRSEMNVSTLELGDSALYLCASSPRTGNSPLHFGNGTRLTVT.

The V call is TRBV7-7, the J call TRBJ2-2, with 10 bases aligning to TRBD1. Germline assignment: CDR1 SSHAT and CDR2 FNYEAQ (reference sequence). The CDR3 runs to 15 residues. V was pared by 6 bases and J by 6 bases, with 7 bases of the junction left unmatched. The CDR3 spells CASSAGTGVPGELFF. The CDR3 DNA follows: TGTGCCAGCAGTGCCGGGACAGGGGTCCCCGGGGAGCTGTTTTTT.

This chain joins TRBV5-6 and TRBJ2-3; D remains ambiguous. V dropped 4 bases and J dropped 4 bases, with 13 bases sitting between them. Germline values: CDR1 SGHDT, CDR2 YYEEEE. The CDR3 totals 14 residues. CDR3 DNA: TGTGCCAGCAGCGTTAGACACACACCAGATACGCAGTATTTT. Amino acid sequence: CASSVRHTPDTQYF.

A single count supports this clone. The V call is TRBV12-2, the J call TRBJ2-5; whether TRBD1, the table's D call, matches the DNA was not checked. TRBV12-2 is a recognized pseudogene. The CDR3 consists of 16 residues. CDR3 protein: CASRLIYRGREETQYF. The CDR3 DNA sequence: TGTGCAAGTCGCCTGATCTACAGGGGGCGCGAAGAGACCCAGTACTTC.

The gene calls are TRBV7-3 and TRBJ1-1; D ambiguous. V was clipped by 0 bases and J by 7 bases, with 12 bases between them. Germline CDR1 reads SGHTA; CDR2 reads FQGTGA. CDR3 length equals 14 residues. CDR3 nucleotides: TGTGCCAGCAGCTTAACGGGAAAGGACGGTGAAGCTTTCTTT. This gives the protein CASSLTGKDGEAFF.

This chain connects TRBV18 to TRBJ1-5; 8 nucleotides match TRBD1. The germline gives CDR1 KGHSH, CDR2 LQKENI. The junction had 9 bases not matched to a gene; V was cut back by 2 bases and J by 6 bases. The length of the CDR3 is 16 residues. CDR3 nucleotides: TGTGCCAGCTCACCAGCCAGGACAGGGCTGGGTCAGCCCCAGCATTTT. Encoded protein: CASSPARTGLGQPQHF.

The V call is TRBV18, the J call TRBJ1-4, with 8 positions matching TRBD1. V lost 5 bases, J lost 7 bases, and 6 bases stayed unmatched. Germline lookup yields CDR1 KGHSH and CDR2 LQKENI. The CDR3 is made up of 14 amino acids. The CDR3 DNA sequence: TGTGCCAGCTCAGCCGGGACAGGTCTTGAAAAACTGTTTTTT. It codes for CASSAGTGLEKLFF. The full variable domain, with the rest looked up from reference TRBV18 and TRBJ1-4, is NAGVMQNPRHLVRRRGQEARLRCSPMKGHSHVYWYRQLPEEGLKFMVYLQKENIIDESGMPKERFSAEFPKEGPSILRIQQVVRGDSAAYFCASSAGTGLEKLFFGSGTQLSVL.

The rearrangement links TRBV29-1 to TRBJ1-2; 8 bases line up with TRBD1. Germline V gene lookup returns CDR1 SQVTM and CDR2 ANQGSEA. After removal of 6 bases from V and 5 bases from J, the junction contained 11 bases not matched to a gene. The CDR3 sequence is 14 residues long. DNA for the CDR3: TGCAGCGTAAACCGACAGGGGCCGGGGTATGGCTACACCTTC. Translation gives CSVNRQGPGYGYTF. Looking up the rest from reference TRBV29-1 and TRBJ1-2 gives the full variable domain: SAVISQKPSRDICQRGTSLTIQCQVDSQVTMMFWYRQQPGQSLTLIATANQGSEATYESGFVIDKFPISRPNLTFSTLTVSNMSPEDSSIYLCSVNRQGPGYGYTFGSGTRLTVV.

The rearrangement joins TRBV6-6 to TRBJ2-3; 11 bases are a match to TRBD2. Per germline, CDR1 MNHNY and CDR2 SVGAGI (reference sequence). The V and J ends lost 5 bases and 5 bases, in that order; junction bases with no gene match: 9. This CDR3 is 16 amino acids long. The CDR3 bases are TGTGCCAGCAGTAAGACTAGCGGGACAGTTGGAGATACGCAGTATTTT. Its translation is CASSKTSGTVGDTQYF.

The chain has TRBV28 and TRBJ1-5; unclear D gene. V gave up 11 bases and J gave up 0 bases, with 11 bases separating them. There are 13 residues in the CDR3. Germline-derived CDR1 and CDR2 are MDHEN and SYDVKM. The CDR3 here is CAASGYSNQPQHF. DNA of the CDR3: TGTGCCGCATCGGGATATAGCAATCAGCCCCAGCATTTT.

This chain uses TRBV7-8 with TRBJ2-1, with D uncertain. The CDR3 is 11 residues long. Germline lookup yields CDR1 SGHVS and CDR2 FQNEAQ. The V and J ends lost 3 bases and 9 bases respectively, with 6 bases between them. The DNA for the CDR3 is TGTGCCAGCAGCTTGGTAGGTGAGCAGTTCTTC. Translating gives CASSLVGEQFF.

The sample holds one count of this clone. The chain employs TRBV29-1 and TRBJ2-1; 14 bases are a match to TRBD2. The CDR3 sequence is 15 residues long. CDR1 is SQVTM, CDR2 ANQGSEA, per germline. V shed 4 bases, J shed 6 bases, and the junction held 5 bases outside the gene matches. This chain's CDR3 is CSVGPTSGRGNEQFF. In nucleotides, the CDR3 is TGCAGCGTTGGCCCGACTAGCGGGAGGGGCAATGAGCAGTTCTTC.

On this clone itself: Within the sample, other DNA sequences also encode this same CDR3. The rearrangement links TRBV18 to TRBJ1-3, with D unclear. The germline V gene has CDR1 KGHSH and CDR2 LQKENI. The V end was cut by 2 bases, the J end by 4 bases, with 9 bases between. The CDR3 covers 14 residues. The CDR3: CASSPGRAGNTIYF. The CDR3 nucleotides are TGTGCCAGCTCACCAGGGAGAGCCGGAAACACCATATATTTT.

V is TRBV5-1 and J is TRBJ2-5, with TRBD1 identical over 7 bases. Germline-derived CDR1 and CDR2 are SGHRS and YFSETQ. The CDR3 runs 15 residues. V dropped 4 bases and J dropped 1; count of bases not matched to a gene: 7. The DNA for the CDR3 is TGCGCCAGCAGCATCGGACAGGCGTCCCAAGAGACCCAGTACTTC. Translated, it gives CASSIGQASQETQYF.

V usage is TRBV5-5 and J usage is TRBJ1-5; the D gene is possibly TRBD1 (6 bases). Germline V gives CDR1 SGHKS, CDR2 YYEKEE (reference sequence). V was clipped by 0 bases and J by 5 bases, with 15 bases between them. The CDR3 extends over 16 amino acids. The CDR3 region is CASSLALQGYDQPQHF. DNA of the CDR3: TGTGCCAGCAGCTTGGCTTTACAGGGTTACGATCAGCCCCAGCATTTT.

This chain joins TRBV28 and TRBJ2-5; D remains unclear. Germline CDR1 reads MDHEN; CDR2 reads SYDVKM. The CDR3 is 12 amino acids. The V gene lost 3 bases and the J gene lost 9 bases, with 11 bases spanning the gap. The CDR3 DNA reads as TGTGCCAGCAGTTTGGACCGGTCGGCCCAGTACTTC. Its protein is CASSLDRSAQYF.

The rearrangement joins TRBV28 to TRBJ1-2; D not certain. Between the trimmed V and J ends, which lost 10 bases and 4 bases, there was a span of 13 bases. Germline CDR1 reads MDHEN; CDR2 reads SYDVKM. CDR3 length: 12 amino acids. The CDR3, as DNA: TGTGCCACCACGCGGTACGGCTATGGCTACACCTTC. This translates into CATTRYGYGYTF.

The genes are TRBV5-1 and TRBJ2-7, with D perhaps matching TRBD1 (6 bases). Trimming removed 5 bases from V and 2 bases from J, with 14 bases in between. The CDR3 extends over 14 amino acids. In germline, CDR1 is SGHRS, CDR2 YFSETQ. CDR3 sequence (DNA): TGCGCCAGCAGACCTAGACAGGAGCCCTACGAGCAGTACTTC. This encodes CASRPRQEPYEQYF.

In its sample, this clone was seen once. The chain combines TRBV25-1 with TRBJ1-4; 9 bases fit TRBD1. The J segment lost 8 bases and the V segment lost 4 bases, leaving 2 bases of the junction unmatched. CDR1 MGHDK and CDR2 SYGVNS come from the germline V gene. The CDR3 sequence is 13 residues long. The CDR3: CASSGGQGEKLFF. The CDR3 nucleotides read TGTGCCAGCAGTGGGGGACAGGGCGAAAAACTGTTTTTT.

This chain joins TRBV18 and TRBJ1-1; 11 bases line up with TRBD1. Germline V gene sequence: CDR1 KGHSH, CDR2 LQKENI. The CDR3 covers 18 residues. V shed 5 bases, J shed 1 base, and the junction held 12 bases outside the gene matches. CDR3 protein: CASSLLGTGGISNTEAFF. CDR3 DNA sequence: TGTGCCAGCTCATTGCTCGGGACAGGGGGAATCTCGAACACTGAAGCTTTCTTT.